Given below is one T cell receptor (beta chain) in context. Assay: immunoSEQ multiplex PCR; the TCRdb copy retains only in-frame clones and omits some. This table has 100,000 to 150,000 clones, about 88% appearing once. The data are from a study of cytomegalovirus exposure and HLA in healthy donors. CDR3 length: 15 residues. Germline values: CDR1 LNHDA, CDR2 SQIVND (reference sequence). V lost 3 bases and J lost 4, with 13 bases in between. This rearrangement joins TRBV19 to TRBJ2-1; maybe TRBD2 (6 bases). The TCR was taken from a man younger than 45 in good health and CMV-seronegative. The sequenced material came from PBMCs. For the CDR3, the DNA is TGTGCCAGTAGTATTGAGGGACTCCCGTACAATGAGCAGTTCTTC. Translation: CASSIEGLPYNEQFF.